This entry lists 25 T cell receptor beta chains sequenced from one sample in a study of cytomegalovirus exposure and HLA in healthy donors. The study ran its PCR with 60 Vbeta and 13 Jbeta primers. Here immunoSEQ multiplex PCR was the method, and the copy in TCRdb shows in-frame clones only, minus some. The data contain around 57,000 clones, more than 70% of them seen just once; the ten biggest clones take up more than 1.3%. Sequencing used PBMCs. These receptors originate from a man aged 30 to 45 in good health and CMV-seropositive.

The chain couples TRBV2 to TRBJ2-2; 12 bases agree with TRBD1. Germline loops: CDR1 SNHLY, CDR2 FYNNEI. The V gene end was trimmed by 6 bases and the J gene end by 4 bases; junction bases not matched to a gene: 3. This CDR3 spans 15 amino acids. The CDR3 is CASRGQGAGTGELFF. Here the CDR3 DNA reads TGTGCCAGCAGGGGACAGGGGGCGGGCACCGGGGAGCTGTTTTTT.

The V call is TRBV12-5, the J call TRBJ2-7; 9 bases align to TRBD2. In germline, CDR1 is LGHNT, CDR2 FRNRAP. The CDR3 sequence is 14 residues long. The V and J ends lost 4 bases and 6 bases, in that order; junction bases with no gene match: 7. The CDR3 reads CASGSVAGEGEQYF. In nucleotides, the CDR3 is TGTGCTAGTGGTTCGGTAGCGGGAGAAGGCGAGCAGTACTTC.

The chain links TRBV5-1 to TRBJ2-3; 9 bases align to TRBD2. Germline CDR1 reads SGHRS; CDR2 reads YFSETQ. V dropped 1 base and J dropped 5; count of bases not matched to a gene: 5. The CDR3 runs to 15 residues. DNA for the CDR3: TGCGCCAGCAGCTTGTTGCGGGAGGGAGAAGATACGCAGTATTTT. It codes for CASSLLREGEDTQYF.

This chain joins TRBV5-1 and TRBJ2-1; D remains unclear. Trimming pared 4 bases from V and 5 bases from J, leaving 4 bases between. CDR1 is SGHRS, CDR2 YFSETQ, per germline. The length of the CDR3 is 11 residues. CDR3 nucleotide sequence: TGCGCCAGCAGCCGGGACAATGAGCAGTTCTTC. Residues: CASSRDNEQFF.

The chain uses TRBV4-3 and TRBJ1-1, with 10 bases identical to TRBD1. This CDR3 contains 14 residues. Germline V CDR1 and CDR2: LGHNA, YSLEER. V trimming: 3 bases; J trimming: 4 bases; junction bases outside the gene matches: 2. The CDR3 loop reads CASSQGQGSTEAFF. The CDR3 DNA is TGCGCCAGCAGCCAGGGACAGGGGAGCACTGAAGCTTTCTTT.

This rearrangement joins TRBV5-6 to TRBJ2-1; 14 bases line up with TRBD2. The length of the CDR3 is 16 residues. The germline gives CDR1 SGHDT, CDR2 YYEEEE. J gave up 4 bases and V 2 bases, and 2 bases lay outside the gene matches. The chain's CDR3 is CASSFRLAGGYNEQFF. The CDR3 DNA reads TGTGCCAGCAGCTTTCGACTAGCGGGAGGGTACAATGAGCAGTTCTTC.

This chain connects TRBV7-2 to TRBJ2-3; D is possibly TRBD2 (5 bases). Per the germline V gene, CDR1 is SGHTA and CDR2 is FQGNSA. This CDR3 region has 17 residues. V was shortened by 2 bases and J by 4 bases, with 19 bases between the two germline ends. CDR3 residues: CASSLIGSAVVPDTQYF. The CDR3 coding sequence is TGTGCCAGCAGCTTAATAGGTAGCGCCGTGGTCCCAGATACGCAGTATTTT.

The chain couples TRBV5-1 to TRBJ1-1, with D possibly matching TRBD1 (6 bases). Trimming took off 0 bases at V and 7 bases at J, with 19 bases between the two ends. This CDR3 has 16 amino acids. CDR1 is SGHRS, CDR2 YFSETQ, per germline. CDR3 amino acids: CASSLALWGGAFEAFF. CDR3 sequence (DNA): TGCGCCAGCAGCTTGGCTCTTTGGGGGGGGGCCTTTGAAGCTTTCTTT.

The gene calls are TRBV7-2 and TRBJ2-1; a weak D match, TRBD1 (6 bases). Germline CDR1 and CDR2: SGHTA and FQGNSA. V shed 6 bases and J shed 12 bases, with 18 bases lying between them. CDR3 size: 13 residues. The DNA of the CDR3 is TGTGCCAGCAGTCAAACACAGGGTTTGCGGCAGTTCTTC. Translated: CASSQTQGLRQFF.

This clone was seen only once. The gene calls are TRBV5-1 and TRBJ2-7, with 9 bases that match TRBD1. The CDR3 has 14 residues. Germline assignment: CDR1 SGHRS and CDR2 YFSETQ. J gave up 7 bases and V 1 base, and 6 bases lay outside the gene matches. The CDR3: CASSLWTGADEQYF. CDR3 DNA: TGCGCCAGCAGCTTGTGGACAGGGGCGGATGAGCAGTACTTC.

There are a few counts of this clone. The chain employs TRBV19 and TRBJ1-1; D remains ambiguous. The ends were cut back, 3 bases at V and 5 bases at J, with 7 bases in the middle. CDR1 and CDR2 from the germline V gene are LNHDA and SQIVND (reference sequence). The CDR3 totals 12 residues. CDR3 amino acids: CASSMGETEAFF. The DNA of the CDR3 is TGTGCCAGTAGTATGGGAGAAACTGAAGCTTTCTTT.

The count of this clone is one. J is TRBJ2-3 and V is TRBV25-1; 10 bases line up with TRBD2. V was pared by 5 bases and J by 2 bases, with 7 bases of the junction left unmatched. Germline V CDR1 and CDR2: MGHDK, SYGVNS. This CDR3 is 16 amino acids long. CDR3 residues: CASSRGTSAVTDTQYF. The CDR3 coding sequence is TGTGCCAGCAGTCGAGGGACTAGCGCGGTCACAGATACGCAGTATTTT.

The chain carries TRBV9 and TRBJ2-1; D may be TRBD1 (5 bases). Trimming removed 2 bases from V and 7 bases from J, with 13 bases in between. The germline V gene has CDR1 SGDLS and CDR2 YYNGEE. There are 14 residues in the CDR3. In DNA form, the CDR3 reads TGTGCCAGCAGCGTTGGACCCTCAGGGAATGAGCAGTTCTTC. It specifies CASSVGPSGNEQFF.

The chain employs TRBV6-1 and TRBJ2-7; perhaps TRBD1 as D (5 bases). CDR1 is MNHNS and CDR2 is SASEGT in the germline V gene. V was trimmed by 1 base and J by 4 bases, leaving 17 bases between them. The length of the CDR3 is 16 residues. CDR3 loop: CASSEETAYQGYEQYF. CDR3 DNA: TGTGCCAGCAGTGAAGAGACAGCCTATCAAGGGTACGAGCAGTACTTC.

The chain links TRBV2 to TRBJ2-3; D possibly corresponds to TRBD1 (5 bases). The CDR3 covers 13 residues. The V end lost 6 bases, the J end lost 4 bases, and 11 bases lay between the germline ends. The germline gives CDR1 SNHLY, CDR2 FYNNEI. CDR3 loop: CASSADTSDTQYF. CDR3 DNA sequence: TGTGCCAGCAGCGCGGACACTTCAGATACGCAGTATTTT.

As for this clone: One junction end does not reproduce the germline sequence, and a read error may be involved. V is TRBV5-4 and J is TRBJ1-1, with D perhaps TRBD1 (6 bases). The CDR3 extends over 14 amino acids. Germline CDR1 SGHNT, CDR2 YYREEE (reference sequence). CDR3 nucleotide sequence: TGTGCCAGCAGGTTGGGGGGCCCGAACACTGAAGCTTTCTTT. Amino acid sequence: CASRLGGPNTEAFF.

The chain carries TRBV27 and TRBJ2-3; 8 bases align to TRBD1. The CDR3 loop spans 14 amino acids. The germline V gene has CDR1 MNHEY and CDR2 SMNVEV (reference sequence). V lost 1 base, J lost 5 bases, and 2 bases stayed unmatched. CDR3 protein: CASSLWTGLDTQYF. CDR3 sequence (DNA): TGTGCCAGCAGTTTATGGACAGGGTTAGATACGCAGTATTTT.

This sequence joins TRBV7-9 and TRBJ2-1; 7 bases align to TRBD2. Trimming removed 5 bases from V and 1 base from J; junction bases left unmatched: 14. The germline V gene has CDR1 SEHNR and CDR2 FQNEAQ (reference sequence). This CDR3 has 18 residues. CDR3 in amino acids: CASSPRGGDLQSYNEQFF. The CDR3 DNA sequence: TGTGCCAGCAGCCCTCGCGGGGGAGACCTCCAATCCTACAATGAGCAGTTCTTC.

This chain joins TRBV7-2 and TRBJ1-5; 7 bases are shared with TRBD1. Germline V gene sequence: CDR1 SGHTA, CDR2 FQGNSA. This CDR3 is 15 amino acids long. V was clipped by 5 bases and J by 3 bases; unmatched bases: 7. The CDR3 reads CASSVNRGANQPQHF. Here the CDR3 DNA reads TGTGCCAGCAGCGTCAACAGGGGAGCCAATCAGCCCCAGCATTTT.

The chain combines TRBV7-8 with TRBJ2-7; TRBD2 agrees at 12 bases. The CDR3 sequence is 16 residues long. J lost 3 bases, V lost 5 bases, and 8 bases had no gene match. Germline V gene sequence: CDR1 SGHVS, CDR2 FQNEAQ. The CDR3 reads CASSPELAGGFYEQYF. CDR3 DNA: TGTGCCAGCAGCCCCGAACTAGCGGGAGGCTTCTACGAGCAGTACTTC.

The CDR3 DNA follows: TGTGCCAGCAGCCTCCTTCCCCGTGGAGGAAACATTCAGTACTTC. Protein sequence: CASSLLPRGGNIQYF. The V call is TRBV28, the J call TRBJ2-4; D possibly corresponds to TRBD2 (5 bases). The CDR3 sequence is 15 residues long. V was pared by 6 bases and J by 6 bases, with 18 bases between. Looked up from germline, CDR1 is MDHEN and CDR2 is SYDVKM.

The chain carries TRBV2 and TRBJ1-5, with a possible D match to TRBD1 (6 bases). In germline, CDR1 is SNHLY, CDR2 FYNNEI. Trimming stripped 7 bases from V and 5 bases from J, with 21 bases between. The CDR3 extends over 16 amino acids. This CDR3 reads CASNGGGGGEDQPQHF. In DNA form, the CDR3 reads TGTGCCAGCAATGGGGGCGGGGGAGGTGAAGATCAGCCCCAGCATTTT.

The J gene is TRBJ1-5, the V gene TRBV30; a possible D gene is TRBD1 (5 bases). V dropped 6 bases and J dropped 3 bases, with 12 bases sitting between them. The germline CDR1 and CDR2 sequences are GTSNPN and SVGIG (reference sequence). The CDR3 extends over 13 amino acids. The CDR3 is CACQKGVNQPQHF. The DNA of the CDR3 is TGTGCCTGCCAAAAAGGGGTCAATCAGCCCCAGCATTTT.

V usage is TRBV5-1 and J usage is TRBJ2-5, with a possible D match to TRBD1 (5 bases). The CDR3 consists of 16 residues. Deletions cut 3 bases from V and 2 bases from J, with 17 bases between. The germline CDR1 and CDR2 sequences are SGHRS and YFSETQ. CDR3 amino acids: CASSSRQGVGQETQYF. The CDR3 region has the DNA TGCGCCAGCAGCTCCCGCCAGGGTGTTGGGCAAGAGACCCAGTACTTC.

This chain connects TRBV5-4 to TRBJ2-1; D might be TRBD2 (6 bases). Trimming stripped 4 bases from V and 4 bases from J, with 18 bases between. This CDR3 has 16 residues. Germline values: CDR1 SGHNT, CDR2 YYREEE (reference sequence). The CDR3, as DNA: TGTGCCAGCAGCCTTGGGGGGTCCGCCTTATACAATGAGCAGTTCTTC. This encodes CASSLGGSALYNEQFF. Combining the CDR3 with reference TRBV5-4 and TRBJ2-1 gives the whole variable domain ETGVTQSPTHLIKTRGQQVTLRCSSQSGHNTVSWYQQALGQGPQFIFQYYREEENGRGNFPPRFSGLQFPNYSSELNVNALELDDSALYLCASSLGGSALYNEQFFGPGTRLTVL.